This T cell receptor beta chain was retrieved from a study of beta chain features in type 1 diabetes. Background on the study: Sorted cells examined across all samples numbered roughly 100 million.

The study reverse transcribed the entire isolated RNA, so it sequenced expressed TCRB transcripts. Libraries were prepared by immunoSEQ multiplex PCR; TCRdb keeps only in-frame clonotypes and omits some of them. Here the sample spans about 180,000 clones, 10% to 15% being singletons. This clone was observed a handful of times. The CDR3 totals 11 residues. Trimming removed 1 base from V and 5 bases from J, with 3 bases in between. The germline V gene has CDR1 SGHRS and CDR2 YFSETQ. On average, the one heparinised blood draw given by each donor was approximately 120 mL. This clonotype was sampled from a woman younger than 30 in good health. The sequenced sample was central memory CD4+ T cells from blood. The rearrangement uses TRBV5-1 and TRBJ2-5; unclear D gene. The CDR3 is CASSLLETQYF. The CDR3 DNA follows: TGCGCCAGCAGCTTGCTCGAGACCCAGTACTTC.